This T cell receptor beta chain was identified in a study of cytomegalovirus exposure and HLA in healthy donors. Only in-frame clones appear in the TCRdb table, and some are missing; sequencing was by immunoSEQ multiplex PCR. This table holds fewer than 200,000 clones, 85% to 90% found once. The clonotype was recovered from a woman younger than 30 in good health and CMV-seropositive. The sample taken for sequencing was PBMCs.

DNA for the CDR3: TGTGCCAGTAGTATATCTAGCGGGAGAGGATACAATGAGCAGTTCTTC. It is translated as CASSISSGRGYNEQFF. The J gene is TRBJ2-1, the V gene TRBV19; 10 bases align to TRBD2. This CDR3 region has 16 residues. The junction had 5 bases not matched to a gene; V was cut back by 2 bases and J by 4 bases. Germline V lookup: CDR1 LNHDA, CDR2 SQIVND (reference sequence).